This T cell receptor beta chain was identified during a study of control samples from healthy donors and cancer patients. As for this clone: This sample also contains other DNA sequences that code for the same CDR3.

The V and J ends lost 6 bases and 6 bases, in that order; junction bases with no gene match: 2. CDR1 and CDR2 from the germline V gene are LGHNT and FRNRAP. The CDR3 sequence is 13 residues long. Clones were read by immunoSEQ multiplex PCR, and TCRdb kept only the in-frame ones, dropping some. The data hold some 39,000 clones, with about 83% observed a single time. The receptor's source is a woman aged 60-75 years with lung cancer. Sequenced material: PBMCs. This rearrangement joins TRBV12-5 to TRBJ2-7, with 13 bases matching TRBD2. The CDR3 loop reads CASGGTSGTEQYF. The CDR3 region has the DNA TGTGCTAGTGGGGGGACTAGCGGGACCGAGCAGTACTTC.